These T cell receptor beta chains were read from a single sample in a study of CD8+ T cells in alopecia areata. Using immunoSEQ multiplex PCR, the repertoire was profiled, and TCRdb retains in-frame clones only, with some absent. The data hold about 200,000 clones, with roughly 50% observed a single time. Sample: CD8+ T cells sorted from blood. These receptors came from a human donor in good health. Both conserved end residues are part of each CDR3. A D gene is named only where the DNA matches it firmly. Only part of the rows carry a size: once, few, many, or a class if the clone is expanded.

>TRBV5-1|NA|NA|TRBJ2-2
TGCGCCATTTCCGGGGAGAACACCGGGGAGCTGTTTTTT
CAISGENTGELFF
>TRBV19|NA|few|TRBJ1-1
TGTGCCAGTAGTTCACGGGGGCCCACTGAAGCTTTCTTT
CASSSRGPTEAFF
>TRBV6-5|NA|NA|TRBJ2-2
TGTGCCAGCAGTTACGGGCAGTACACCGGGGAGCTGTTTTTT
CASSYGQYTGELFF
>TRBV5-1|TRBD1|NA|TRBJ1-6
TGCGCCAGCAGCTTGAACAGGGGGAGTTCACCCCTCCACTTT
CASSLNRGSSPLHF
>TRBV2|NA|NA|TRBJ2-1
TGTGCCAGCGATTTGGGGTCGTCCTACAATGAGCAGTTCTTC
CASDLGSSYNEQFF
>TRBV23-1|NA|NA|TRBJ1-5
TGCGCCAGCAGTCAGGAGGGCCCCTACAATCAGCCCCAGCATTTT
CASSQEGPYNQPQHF
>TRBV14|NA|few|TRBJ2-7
TGTGCCAGCAGCCAAGATCACCACCACGAGCAGTACTTC
CASSQDHHHEQYF
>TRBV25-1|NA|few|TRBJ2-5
TGTGCCAGCAGTGACCTTCAAGAGACCCAGTACTTC
CASSDLQETQYF
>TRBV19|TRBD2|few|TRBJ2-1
TGTGCCAGTAGGGTAGGCGGGAGTGAGCAGTTCTTC
CASRVGGSEQFF
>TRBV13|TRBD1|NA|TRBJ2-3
TGTGCCAGCAGCCCTGGGACAGGGACTACAGATACGCAGTATTTT
CASSPGTGTTDTQYF
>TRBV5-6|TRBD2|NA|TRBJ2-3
TGTGCCAGCAGCTTGGGACTAGCGGAGCACACAGATACGCAGTATTTT
CASSLGLAEHTDTQYF